The 19 T cell receptor beta chains presented below share a single source sample, sequenced in a study of blood T cells in healthy people across ages. Primers used in a second PCR of roughly 6 to 11 cycles were a sample-barcoded 5' primer and a J-beta primer mix. TCRdb itself ran the 5' RACE reads through MiXCR, one entry per CDR3 protein. Among some 700,000 distinct CDR3 sequences listed, approximately 43% were seen once. The sequenced material came from blood. These TCRs come from a woman aged 55-69 years in good health.

The rearrangement links TRBV7-9 to TRBJ1-5, with D hard to call. Germline V CDR1 and CDR2: SEHNR, FQNEAQ (reference sequence). The CDR3 spans 14 residues. With 3 bases removed from V and 3 bases from J, the gap between germline ends came to 9 bases. In DNA form, the CDR3 reads TGTGCCAGCAGCTTCGGGCAGCTCAATCAGCCCCAGCATTTT. Its translation: CASSFGQLNQPQHF.

To note about this clonotype: It may be a read error: a sequence one base away is much more abundant. The V call is TRBV29-1, the J call TRBJ2-7; weak D call: TRBD1 (5 bases). The CDR3 length is 14 residues. Trimming removed 1 base from V and 10 bases from J, with 20 bases in between. Germline lookup yields CDR1 SQVTM and CDR2 ANQGSEA. CDR3 DNA sequence: TGCAGCGTTGAAGTCGGTTGGGGCCAAGAGGCCCAGTACTTC. This encodes CSVEVGWGQEAQYF.

V is TRBV4-1 and J is TRBJ1-6, with no clear D. The CDR3 is made up of 17 amino acids. Germline CDR1 is MGHRA and CDR2 is YSYEKL. V lost 1 base and J lost 7, with 17 bases in between. CDR3 in amino acids: CASSQADFLPGNSPLHF. The CDR3 bases are TGCGCCAGCAGCCAAGCGGATTTTCTCCCGGGCAATTCACCCCTCCACTTT.

As for this clonotype: A much larger clone lies one base from this, so it may be a read error. The rearrangement uses TRBV12-3 or TRBV12-4 and TRBJ2-5; 8 nucleotides match TRBD2. The CDR3 sequence is 15 residues long. V shed 7 bases and J 11 bases; nucleotides not matched to a gene: 18. The CDR3 region is CASTSVAGYYNEQYF. Here the CDR3 DNA reads TGTGCCAGCACTTCCGTAGCGGGATACTACAATGAGCAGTACTTC.

The chain recombines TRBV12-3 or TRBV12-4 with TRBJ2-7; D perhaps matches TRBD1 (6 bases). The ends were cut back, 3 bases at V and 4 bases at J, with 19 bases in the middle. The length of the CDR3 is 16 residues. As DNA, the CDR3 is TGTGCCAGCAGTTTGGGTCAGGGGAAGATAGCTTACGAGCAGTACTTC. Translating it yields CASSLGQGKIAYEQYF.

This clonotype was picked up a small number of times. The chain combines TRBV6-8 with TRBJ2-4; tentative D call: TRBD1 (5 bases). The DNA end favors TRBJ2-7, so the J call may be wrong. This CDR3 region has 14 residues. CDR1 and CDR2 from the germline V gene are MNHGY and SAAAGT. The CDR3 region is CASSKDTLGDEQYF. Written as DNA, the CDR3 is TGTGCCAGCAGCAAAGACACCTTAGGGGACGAGCAGTACTTC.

The chain couples TRBV5-1 to TRBJ2-1; TRBD2 agrees at 12 bases. Germline V gene sequence: CDR1 SGHRS, CDR2 YFSETQ. The V and J ends lost 4 bases and 6 bases, in that order; junction bases with no gene match: 11. CDR3 length equals 17 residues. In nucleotides, the CDR3 is TGCGCCAGCAGCAGAACTAGCGGGAGGTTGACGGTCAATGAGCAGTTCTTC. Its translation is CASSRTSGRLTVNEQFF.

The chain is built from TRBV28 and TRBJ2-7, with D uncertain. The J call could be wrong; TRBJ2-5 is a better fit for the DNA end. This CDR3 region has 13 residues. Germline V gives CDR1 MDHEN, CDR2 SYDVKM. The CDR3 nucleotides read TGTGCCAGCAGACGTCCGGTCGGGGAGACCCAGTACTTC. Its protein product is CASRRPVGETQYF.

This clonotype appeared a single time. A much larger clone lies a single base off, so this may be a read error. The chain employs TRBV29-1 and TRBJ2-6; D is unclear. This CDR3 has 14 amino acids. Germline loops: CDR1 SQVTM, CDR2 ANQGSEA. The CDR3: CSVAFGSGTNVLTF. The CDR3, as DNA: TGCAGCGTGGCCTTCGGCTCTGGGACCAACGTCCTGACTTTC.

This clonotype has just a few counts. The gene calls are TRBV20-1 and TRBJ2-1; 8 bases agree with TRBD2. The CDR3 length is 13 residues. Germline lookup yields CDR1 DFQATT and CDR2 SNEGSKA (reference sequence). V lost 0 bases and J lost 7; bases outside the gene matches: 2. The CDR3 loop reads CSARDGTRNEQFF. In DNA, the CDR3 is TGCAGTGCTAGAGATGGGACTAGAAATGAGCAGTTCTTC.

The gene calls are TRBV20-1 and TRBJ1-5; D is ambiguous. CDR1 DFQATT and CDR2 SNEGSKA come from the germline V gene (reference sequence). Trimming took off 4 bases at V and 2 bases at J, with 9 bases between the two ends. CDR3 length equals 13 residues. CDR3 bases: TGCAGTGCTACGGGCCATGGCAATCAGCCCCAGCATTTT. Its protein product is CSATGHGNQPQHF.

The V gene is TRBV3-1, the J gene TRBJ2-1, with 8 bases lining up with TRBD2. J lost 4 bases, V lost 1 base, and 15 bases had no gene match. The CDR3 sequence is 19 residues long. CDR1 LGHDT and CDR2 YNNKEL come from the germline V gene (reference sequence). The CDR3: CASSQGPGLVGLAYNEQFF. As DNA, the CDR3 is TGTGCCAGCAGCCAAGGTCCGGGACTAGTGGGGCTCGCGTACAATGAGCAGTTCTTC.

The CDR3 sequence: CASSSETAYEQYF. The CDR3 DNA is TGCGCCAGCAGCTCGGAGACAGCCTACGAGCAGTACTTC. V gene TRBV5-1 combines with J gene TRBJ2-7; the D gene is possibly TRBD1 (5 bases). Germline values: CDR1 SGHRS, CDR2 YFSETQ. CDR3 length: 13 amino acids. V shed 3 bases and J shed 2 bases, with 9 bases lying between them.

This clonotype was seen only once. A read error may produce the germline difference seen at one junction end. V is TRBV6-6 and J is TRBJ2-1; TRBD1 agrees at 8 bases. The CDR3 has 17 residues. Germline V gives CDR1 MNHNY, CDR2 SVGAGI (reference sequence). CDR3 bases: TGTGCCAGCAAGGACTATGACAGGGGCAGGCAATACAGTGAGCAGTTCTTC. It codes for CASKDYDRGRQYSEQFF.

The chain uses TRBV5-1 and TRBJ2-7; D possibly matches TRBD1 or TRBD2 (5 bases each). The CDR3 length is 15 residues. CDR1 is SGHRS and CDR2 is YFSETQ in the germline V gene. Trimming stripped 4 bases from V and 4 bases from J, with 18 bases between. Written as DNA, the CDR3 is TGCGCCAGCAGCCCCGGGACCTTCGGAGCTTACGAGCAGTACGTC. This gives the protein CASSPGTFGAYEQYV.

CDR3 amino acids: CSASDGQGSSYEQYF. The CDR3 bases are TGCAGTGCTAGCGACGGACAGGGGAGCTCCTACGAGCAGTACTTC. The V gene is TRBV20-1, the J gene TRBJ2-7; 9 positions match TRBD1. V lost 3 bases, J lost 0 bases, and 6 bases stayed unmatched. Per germline, CDR1 DFQATT and CDR2 SNEGSKA (reference sequence). This CDR3 is built from 15 residues.

The V call is TRBV20-1, the J call TRBJ2-5; 8 nucleotides agree with TRBD1. Germline V gene lookup returns CDR1 DFQATT and CDR2 SNEGSKA (reference sequence). V shed 6 bases, J shed 4 bases, and the junction held 7 bases outside the gene matches. The length of the CDR3 is 13 residues. The CDR3 DNA sequence: TGCAGTGCATCTCGGACAGGGACAGAGACCCAGTACTTC. It encodes CSASRTGTETQYF.

Concerning this clonotype: A single base separates this from a much larger clone, so it may be a read error. The chain carries TRBV7-2 and TRBJ2-1; D is unresolved. This CDR3 contains 14 residues. Germline lookup yields CDR1 SGHTA and CDR2 FQGNSA. The germline V and J ends were trimmed by 6 bases and 10 bases, with 19 bases remaining between them. The CDR3 DNA sequence: TGTGCCAGCAGTTTTTCCTACACGGCCCCCGAGCAGTTCTTC. Translated: CASSFSYTAPEQFF. Filled out from reference TRBV7-2 and TRBJ2-1, the complete variable domain reads GAGVSQSPSNKVTEKGKDVELRCDPISGHTALYWYRQSLGQGLEFLIYFQGNSAPDKSGLPSDRFSAERTGGSVSTLTIQRTQQEDSAVYLCASSFSYTAPEQFFGPGTRLTVL.

This clonotype was counted a single time. The V call is TRBV5-1, the J call TRBJ2-5; 8 nucleotides line up with TRBD2. V trimming: 5 bases; J trimming: 13 bases; junction bases outside the gene matches: 19. The CDR3 covers 15 residues. The germline V gene has CDR1 SGHRS and CDR2 YFSETQ. The CDR3 sequence is CASRYSGDPGNERYF. The CDR3 nucleotides are TGCGCCAGCAGATATAGCGGGGACCCCGGCAATGAGCGGTACTTC.